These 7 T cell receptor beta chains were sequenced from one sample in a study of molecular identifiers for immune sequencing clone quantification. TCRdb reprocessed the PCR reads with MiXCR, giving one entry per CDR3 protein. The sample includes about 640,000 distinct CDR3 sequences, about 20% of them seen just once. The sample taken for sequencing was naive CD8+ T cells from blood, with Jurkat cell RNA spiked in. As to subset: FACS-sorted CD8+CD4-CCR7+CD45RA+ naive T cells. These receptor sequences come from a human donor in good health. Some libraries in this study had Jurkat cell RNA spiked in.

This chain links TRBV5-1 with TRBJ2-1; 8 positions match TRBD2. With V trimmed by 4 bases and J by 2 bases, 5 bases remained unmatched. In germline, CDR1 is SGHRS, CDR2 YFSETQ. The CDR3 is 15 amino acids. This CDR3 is CASSLPGGAYNEQFF. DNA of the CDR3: TGCGCCAGCAGCCTTCCGGGGGGGGCCTACAATGAGCAGTTCTTC.

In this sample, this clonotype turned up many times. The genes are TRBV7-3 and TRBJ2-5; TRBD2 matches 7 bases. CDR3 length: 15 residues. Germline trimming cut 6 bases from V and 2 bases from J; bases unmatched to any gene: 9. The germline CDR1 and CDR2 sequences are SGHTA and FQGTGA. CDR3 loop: CASSAIGGRQETQYF. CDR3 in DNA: TGTGCCAGCAGTGCTATCGGGGGGAGGCAAGAGACCCAGTACTTC.

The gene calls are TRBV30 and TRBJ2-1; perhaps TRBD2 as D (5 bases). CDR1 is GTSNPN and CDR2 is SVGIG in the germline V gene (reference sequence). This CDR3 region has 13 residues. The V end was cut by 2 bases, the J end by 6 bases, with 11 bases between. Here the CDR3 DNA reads TGTGCCTGGAGTTTGGGAGAATGCAATGAGCAGTTCTTC. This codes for CAWSLGECNEQFF. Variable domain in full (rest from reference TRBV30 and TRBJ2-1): SQTIHQWPATLVQPVGSPLSLECTVEGTSNPNLYWYRQAAGRGLQLLFYSVGIGQISSEVPQNLSASRPQDRQFILSSKKLLLSDSGFYLCAWSLGECNEQFFGPGTRLTVL.

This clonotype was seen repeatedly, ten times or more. CDR3 coding DNA: TGTGCCAGCACCACCGGACCGATCTGGACTGAAGCTTTCTTT. It yields the protein CASTTGPIWTEAFF. The chain uses TRBV6-6 and TRBJ1-1; D unresolved. V lost 7 bases, J lost 5 bases, and 17 bases lay in between. The CDR3 contains 14 residues. Looked up from germline, CDR1 is MNHNY and CDR2 is SVGAGI (reference sequence).

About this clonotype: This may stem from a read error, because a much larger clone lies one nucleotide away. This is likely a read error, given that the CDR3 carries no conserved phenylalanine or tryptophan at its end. CDR3 DNA sequence: TGTGCCAGCAGCCAAGCGGGGAGCGGGGAGTTTGAGACCCAGTACCTC. Protein product: CASSQAGSGEFETQYL. This chain uses TRBV3-1 with TRBJ2-5, with TRBD2 matching 7 bases. The germline V gene encodes CDR1 LGHDT and CDR2 YNNKEL (reference sequence). The CDR3 extends over 16 amino acids. Trimming removed 1 base from V and 5 bases from J; junction bases left unmatched: 10.

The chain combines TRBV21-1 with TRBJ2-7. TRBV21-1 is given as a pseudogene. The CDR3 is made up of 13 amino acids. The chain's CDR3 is CASSKDWDYEQYF. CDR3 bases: TGTGCCAGCAGCAAAGACTGGGACTACGAGCAGTACTTC.

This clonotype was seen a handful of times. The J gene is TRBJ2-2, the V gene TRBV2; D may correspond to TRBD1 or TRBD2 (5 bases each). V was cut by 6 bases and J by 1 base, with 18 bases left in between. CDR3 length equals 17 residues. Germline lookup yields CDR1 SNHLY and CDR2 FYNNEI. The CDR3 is CASRTSVSGGNTGELFF. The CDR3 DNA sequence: TGTGCCAGCAGGACCTCCGTATCTGGGGGGAACACCGGGGAGCTGTTTTTT.